This T cell receptor (beta chain) was identified during a study of cytomegalovirus exposure and HLA in healthy donors. The PCR employed 60 Vbeta primers together with 13 Jbeta primers. Repertoires were generated with immunoSEQ multiplex PCR, while TCRdb's copy carries only in-frame clones and drops some. Here the sample table reports about 75,000 clones. Trimming cost V 2 bases and J 2 bases, with 4 bases left between them. The V gene's germline CDR1 is GTSNPN and CDR2 SVGIG (reference sequence). The CDR3 runs 12 residues. There were likely unrecorded immune exposures, though donors were nominally healthy when sampled. Study-wide results and caveats: Later genetic work tied a missense DCLRE1C variant to beta-chain V and J trimming.

Comments on this clone: No antigen is known for it.

The rearrangement joins TRBV30 to TRBJ1-5; D is unclear. Sequencing was performed on PBMCs. The sequence came from a man aged 35 to 55 in good health and CMV-seronegative. The chain's CDR3 is CAWSRGNQPQHF. CDR3 sequence (DNA): TGTGCCTGGAGTCGAGGCAATCAGCCCCAGCATTTT. Full variable domain (rest looked up from reference TRBV30 and TRBJ1-5): SQTIHQWPATLVQPVGSPLSLECTVEGTSNPNLYWYRQAAGRGLQLLFYSVGIGQISSEVPQNLSASRPQDRQFILSSKKLLLSDSGFYLCAWSRGNQPQHFGDGTRLSIL.